Below are 2 T cell receptor beta chains sequenced from a single sample in a study of cytomegalovirus exposure and HLA in healthy donors. 60 Vbeta and 13 Jbeta primers were used in PCR. Method: immunoSEQ multiplex PCR; TCRdb's copy keeps in-frame clones and lacks some. The sample contains hundreds of thousands of clones, around 80% of which appear only once. Sequencing used PBMCs. Receptors originate from a boy younger than 10 in good health and CMV-seronegative.

This rearrangement joins TRBV13 to TRBJ1-2; tentatively, D is TRBD1 (6 bases). The V and J ends lost 4 bases and 7 bases respectively, with 10 bases between them. In germline, CDR1 is PRHDT, CDR2 FYEKMQ (reference sequence). The CDR3 loop spans 12 amino acids. The CDR3: CASSSRTVGYTF. The CDR3 bases are TGTGCCAGCAGCTCAAGGACAGTTGGCTACACCTTC.

The genes are TRBV5-1 and TRBJ2-7; the D gene is possibly TRBD2 (5 bases). Germline V CDR1 and CDR2: SGHRS, YFSETQ. Between the trimmed V and J ends, which lost 0 bases and 2 bases, there was a span of 9 bases. The CDR3 totals 14 residues. The CDR3 DNA is TGCGCCAGCAGCTTGGAACGGGGTGCCTACGAGCAGTACTTC. This translates into CASSLERGAYEQYF. Using reference TRBV5-1 and TRBJ2-7 for the parts outside the CDR3, the full variable domain is KAGVTQTPRYLIKTRGQQVTLSCSPISGHRSVSWYQQTPGQGLQFLFEYFSETQRNKGNFPGRFSGRQFSNSRSEMNVSTLELGDSALYLCASSLERGAYEQYFGPGTRLTVT.